The 14 T cell receptor beta chains below all came from one sample that was sequenced in a study of shared clonotypes between healthy human individuals. Method: immunoSEQ multiplex PCR; TCRdb's copy keeps in-frame clones and lacks some. The table includes over a million clones, less than 99% detected once. The sequencing input was naive CD4+ T cells sorted from blood. Stated subset: CD45RA+ positively selected. Receptors were obtained from a man aged 25-40 years in good health.

The J gene is TRBJ1-1, the V gene TRBV6-5, with 8 bases lining up with TRBD1. The J segment lost 2 bases and the V segment lost 6 bases, leaving 5 bases of the junction unmatched. Germline assignment: CDR1 MNHEY and CDR2 SVGAGI. The CDR3 consists of 14 residues. In nucleotides, the CDR3 is TGTGCCAGCAGAACGGACAGGGCAAACACTGAAGCTTTCTTT. Encoded protein: CASRTDRANTEAFF.

The J gene is TRBJ1-1, the V gene TRBV28; no clear D. This CDR3 is 14 amino acids long. Trimming left V 6 bases short and J 4 bases short, with 15 bases between. Germline V lookup: CDR1 MDHEN, CDR2 SYDVKM. The CDR3 coding sequence is TGTGCCAGCAGCCCCGCTCCGCGAGGCACTGAAGCTTTCTTT. Amino acids: CASSPAPRGTEAFF.

The J gene is TRBJ1-3, the V gene TRBV29-1; D unresolved. CDR3 length: 13 amino acids. In germline, CDR1 is SQVTM, CDR2 ANQGSEA. The V and J ends lost 3 bases and 3 bases respectively, with 9 bases between them. The CDR3 spells CSVESQVGNTIYF. The CDR3 nucleotides are TGCAGCGTTGAGTCCCAAGTTGGAAACACCATATATTTT.

The chain uses TRBV18 and TRBJ2-1; TRBD2 aligns across 10 bases. There are 16 residues in the CDR3. CDR1 KGHSH and CDR2 LQKENI come from the germline V gene. After removal of 3 bases from V and 3 bases from J, the junction contained 5 bases not matched to a gene. CDR3 sequence: CASSPGWTSGYNEQFF. The CDR3 nucleotides read TGTGCCAGCTCACCCGGATGGACTAGCGGCTACAATGAGCAGTTCTTC.

The gene calls are TRBV10-1 and TRBJ2-3; D not resolved. Trimming pared 0 bases from V and 1 base from J, leaving 11 bases between. Germline values: CDR1 WNHNN, CDR2 SYGVQD (reference sequence). There are 16 residues in the CDR3. The CDR3: CASSESVSLGTDTQYF. The CDR3 DNA reads TGCGCCAGCAGTGAGTCAGTCTCCCTTGGCACAGATACGCAGTATTTT.

This clone was seen more than once but under ten times. Other DNA sequences within the sample encode an identical CDR3. The chain is built from TRBV18 and TRBJ2-5, with a possible D match to TRBD1 (5 bases). Per the germline V gene, CDR1 is KGHSH and CDR2 is LQKENI. Trimming cost V 2 bases and J 1 base, with 5 bases left between them. The CDR3 totals 13 residues. CDR3 nucleotide sequence: TGTGCCAGCTCACCAAGGGGCCAAGAGACCCAGTACTTC. This translates into CASSPRGQETQYF.

J is TRBJ2-4 and V is TRBV5-5; D is undetermined. CDR1 SGHKS and CDR2 YYEKEE come from the germline V gene (reference sequence). The V end lost 1 base, the J end lost 0 bases, and 8 bases lay between the germline ends. This CDR3 is built from 15 residues. The CDR3, as DNA: TGTGCCAGCAGCTTGAGCCTACTAGCCAAAAACATTCAGTACTTC. It translates to CASSLSLLAKNIQYF.

The gene calls are TRBV5-4 and TRBJ2-3; D is uncertain. The germline gives CDR1 SGHNT, CDR2 YYREEE (reference sequence). CDR3 length: 13 residues. V was clipped by 4 bases and J by 2 bases, with 8 bases between them. CDR3 region: CASSAPSTDTQYF. DNA of the CDR3: TGTGCCAGCAGCGCACCTTCCACAGATACGCAGTATTTT. Full variable domain (rest looked up from reference TRBV5-4 and TRBJ2-3): ETGVTQSPTHLIKTRGQQVTLRCSSQSGHNTVSWYQQALGQGPQFIFQYYREEENGRGNFPPRFSGLQFPNYSSELNVNALELDDSALYLCASSAPSTDTQYFGPGTRLTVL.

The chain employs TRBV10-3 and TRBJ1-1, with 8 bases identical to TRBD1. This CDR3 is 14 amino acids long. The germline V gene encodes CDR1 ENHRY and CDR2 SYGVKD. V shed 7 bases and J 11 bases; nucleotides not matched to a gene: 15. CDR3 residues: CAIKGDVGRGHAFF. The DNA for the CDR3 is TGTGCCATCAAAGGGGACGTGGGCAGGGGGCATGCTTTCTTT.

The V call is TRBV7-2, the J call TRBJ2-7; TRBD2 aligns across 10 bases. Germline CDR1 is SGHTA and CDR2 is FQGNSA. The V gene end was trimmed by 4 bases and the J gene end by 3 bases; junction bases not matched to a gene: 3. This CDR3 region has 14 residues. This CDR3 is CASSSRTSGYEQYF. CDR3 coding DNA: TGTGCCAGCAGCTCCAGGACTAGCGGCTACGAGCAGTACTTC.

The rearrangement uses TRBV5-6 and TRBJ2-7; no clear D. The CDR3 consists of 15 residues. CDR1 and CDR2 (germline): SGHDT, YYEEEE. V lost 1 base to trimming and J lost 0 bases, with 11 bases between them. The CDR3 sequence is CASSLTPQSSYEQYF. CDR3 coding DNA: TGTGCCAGCAGCTTGACGCCCCAGAGCTCCTACGAGCAGTACTTC.

On this clone: A junction boundary mismatches the germline segment, possibly from a read error. The J gene is TRBJ2-7, the V gene TRBV15, with D unresolved. Germline-derived CDR1 and CDR2 are LNHNV and YYDKDF (reference sequence). The CDR3 consists of 12 residues. CDR3: CATSRPTGPRNF. CDR3 coding DNA: TGTGCCACCAGCAGACCAACCGGGCCCCGTAACTTC. The full variable domain, rest sourced from reference TRBV15 and TRBJ2-7, is DAMVIQNPRYQVTQFGKPVTLSCSQTLNHNVMYWYQQKSSQAPKLLFHYYDKDFNNEADTPDNFQSRRPNTSFCFLDIRSPGLGDTAMYLCATSRPTGPRNFGPGTRLTVT.

The V call is TRBV27, the J call TRBJ2-2, with 8 bases identical to TRBD1. CDR3 size: 17 residues. Germline V gene lookup returns CDR1 MNHEY and CDR2 SMNVEV (reference sequence). The junction had 13 bases not matched to a gene; V was cut back by 5 bases and J by 5 bases. The CDR3 protein is CASSGSPGQARTGELFF. CDR3 nucleotide sequence: TGTGCCAGCAGTGGATCTCCGGGACAGGCAAGAACCGGGGAGCTGTTTTTT.

For this clone: At one end, the junction sequence differs from germline, possibly due to a read error. This specimen includes other DNA sequences encoding the same CDR3. The chain links TRBV18 to TRBJ2-1; D call uncertain. Germline V gene lookup returns CDR1 KGHSH and CDR2 LQKENI. The CDR3 contains 14 residues. This CDR3 reads CASSPPLLTNEQFF. The CDR3 DNA follows: TGCGCCAGCTCACCACCTCTTTTGACCAATGAGCAGTTCTTC.